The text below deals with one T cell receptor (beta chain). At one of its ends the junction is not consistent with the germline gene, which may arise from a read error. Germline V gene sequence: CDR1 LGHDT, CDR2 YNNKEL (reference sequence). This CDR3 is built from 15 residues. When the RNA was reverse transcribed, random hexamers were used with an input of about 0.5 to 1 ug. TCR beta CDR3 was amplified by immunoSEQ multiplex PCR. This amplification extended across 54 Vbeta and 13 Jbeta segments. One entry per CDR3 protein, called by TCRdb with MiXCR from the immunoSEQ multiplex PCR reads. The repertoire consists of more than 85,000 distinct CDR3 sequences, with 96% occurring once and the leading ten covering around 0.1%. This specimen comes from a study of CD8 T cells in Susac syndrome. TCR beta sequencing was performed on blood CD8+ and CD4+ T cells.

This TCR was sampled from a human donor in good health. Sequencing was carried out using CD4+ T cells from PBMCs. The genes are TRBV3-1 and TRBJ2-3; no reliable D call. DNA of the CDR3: TGTGCCAGCAGCCAAGACCTCACATACACAGCTACGCAGTATTTT. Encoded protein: CASSQDLTYTATQYF.